Below are 2 T cell receptor beta chains sequenced from a single sample in a study of T cell responses to AZD1222 COVID-19 vaccine. TCRdb keeps only in-frame clones here, not all; method: immunoSEQ multiplex PCR. The table shows roughly 99,000 clones, with approximately 90% occurring only once. The sequenced sample was peripheral blood, obtained 28 days after the second AZD1222 dose. Receptors were obtained from an adult who received the AZD1222 COVID-19 vaccine.

V is TRBV2 and J is TRBJ1-5; D gene uncertain. The CDR3 consists of 16 residues. Germline V gene lookup returns CDR1 SNHLY and CDR2 FYNNEI. Trimming took off 6 bases at V and 1 base at J, with 16 bases between the two ends. CDR3 nucleotide sequence: TGTGCCAGCAGCGTTTACGGCACGGGGAGCAATCAGCCCCAGCATTTT. Translation: CASSVYGTGSNQPQHF.

This clone was seen a single time. This chain uses TRBV27 with TRBJ1-2, with D maybe TRBD1 (5 bases). CDR1 is MNHEY and CDR2 is SMNVEV in the germline V gene (reference sequence). V gave up 10 bases and J gave up 6 bases, with 21 bases separating them. This CDR3 has 14 amino acids. The CDR3 here is CATPRRDVIDGYTF. The CDR3 DNA reads as TGTGCCACCCCCCGCAGGGACGTTATTGATGGCTACACCTTC.